Reported below is one T cell receptor (beta chain). Antigen unknown. This record comes from a study of T cells expressing NK-cell markers. Study-wide context: Obtained from sorted CD3+CD56+NKG2C+, CD3+CD56+NKG2C- and CD3+CD56-NKG2C+ T cells were the TCR beta repertoires.

General observations from the study: Nothing established the HCMV specificity of expanded NKG2C+ T cell clones. As a fraction of CD8+ T cells, dominant NKG2C+ clonotypes reached about 1.0-8% in more than five donors.

CDR1 and CDR2 (germline): LGHNA, YNFKEQ. The CDR3 has 13 residues. Libraries used 5'RACE template switching adding universal primer site and UMIs. TCRdb reprocessed the 5' RACE reads and stores each CDR3 protein as one record, lacking DNA. In total, the table holds 350,000 to 400,000 distinct CDR3 sequences. Sequencing input: blood T cells: a sorted CD56 or NKG2C T cell subset, CD4+ or CD8+ T cells, or bulk PBMC T cells (not recorded which). V and J are TRBV4-2 and TRBJ2-2. This TCR derives from a woman in her forties or fifties in good health. The CDR3 loop reads CASSPRSPRELFF.